The 28 T cell receptor beta chains below come from one sample, sequenced in a study of T-cell memory formation after mild COVID-19. TCRdb itself ran the 5' RACE reads through MiXCR, one entry per CDR3 protein. Of almost 350,000 distinct CDR3 sequences detected, more than 20% appear once; the ten largest clones hold around 20%. Sequencing was done on a sample of PBMCs or a T cell subset sorted from them (not recorded which). These receptors came from a man younger than 35 who had mild COVID-19 (a few samples of this study predate the infection). Cell type and time point are not known.

The V gene is TRBV28, the J gene TRBJ2-3; 10 positions agree with TRBD2. The CDR3 contains 15 residues. The V gene end was trimmed by 5 bases and the J gene end by 8 bases; junction bases not matched to a gene: 10. Germline V lookup: CDR1 MDHEN, CDR2 SYDVKM. CDR3 amino acids: CASSLPSGGSSTQYF. CDR3 bases: TGTGCCAGCAGTCTACCTAGCGGGGGTTCTAGTACGCAGTATTTT.

The chain has TRBV24-1 and TRBJ2-2; possible D gene TRBD1, 6 bases. V was trimmed by 8 bases and J by 5 bases, leaving 8 bases between them. Germline V gene lookup returns CDR1 KGHDR and CDR2 SFDVKD. The CDR3 is made up of 12 amino acids. The chain's CDR3 is CATIGGTGELFF. CDR3 DNA: TGTGCCACCATAGGGGGAACCGGGGAGCTGTTTTTT.

This clonotype was counted many times. The genes are TRBV5-1 and TRBJ1-1, with 10 nucleotides matching TRBD1. This CDR3 comprises 19 residues. The junction had 12 bases not matched to a gene; V was cut back by 0 bases and J by 1 base. Germline assignment: CDR1 SGHRS and CDR2 YFSETQ. Here the CDR3 reads CASSLVGTGVRKGNTEAFF. CDR3 in DNA: TGCGCCAGCAGCTTGGTAGGGACAGGGGTGCGAAAGGGGAACACTGAAGCTTTCTTT.

The chain is built from TRBV9 and TRBJ2-3; D is perhaps TRBD1 or TRBD2 (5 bases each). The length of the CDR3 is 16 residues. V lost 0 bases and J lost 1, with 12 bases in between. CDR1 is SGDLS, CDR2 YYNGEE, per germline. CDR3 nucleotides: TGTGCCAGCAGCGTAGAGTCTATGGGGGGCACAGATACGCAGTATTTT. This encodes CASSVESMGGTDTQYF. Variable domain in full (rest from reference TRBV9 and TRBJ2-3): DSGVTQTPKHLITATGQRVTLRCSPRSGDLSVYWYQQSLDQGLQFLIQYYNGEERAKGNILERFSAQQFPDLHSELNLSSLELGDSALYFCASSVESMGGTDTQYFGPGTRLTVL.

This clonotype was observed a few times. The chain combines TRBV7-9 with TRBJ2-1; possible D gene TRBD1, 5 bases. CDR3 length: 15 amino acids. Per germline, CDR1 SEHNR and CDR2 FQNEAQ (reference sequence). Trimming cost V 5 bases and J 2 bases, with 13 bases left between them. The CDR3 region has the DNA TGTGCCAGCAGCCCGTTAAGGACAACCTACAATGAGCAGTTCTTC. It specifies CASSPLRTTYNEQFF.

The J gene is TRBJ1-1, the V gene TRBV29-1, with TRBD1 matching 7 bases. Germline lookup yields CDR1 SQVTM and CDR2 ANQGSEA. The CDR3 runs 13 residues. V lost 7 bases and J lost 2; bases outside the gene matches: 7. CDR3 bases: TGCAGCGGATGGACAGGACGCAACACTGAAGCTTTCTTT. Translated: CSGWTGRNTEAFF. The entire variable domain, with the rest obtained from reference TRBV29-1 and TRBJ1-1, is as follows: SAVISQKPSRDICQRGTSLTIQCQVDSQVTMMFWYRQQPGQSLTLIATANQGSEATYESGFVIDKFPISRPNLTFSTLTVSNMSPEDSSIYLCSGWTGRNTEAFFGQGTRLTVV.

The chain employs TRBV4-1 and TRBJ2-2; tentatively, D is TRBD2 (5 bases). The CDR3 contains 15 residues. Germline CDR1 and CDR2: MGHRA and YSYEKL. The V end lost 3 bases, the J end lost 5 bases, and 13 bases lay between the germline ends. The DNA for the CDR3 is TGCGCCAGCAGCCAGACCGAGGGATGGACCGGGGAGCTGTTTTTT. Translated, it gives CASSQTEGWTGELFF.

The chain is built from TRBV2 and TRBJ2-7; perhaps D is TRBD1 or TRBD2 (5 bases each). Germline V gene lookup returns CDR1 SNHLY and CDR2 FYNNEI. The CDR3 consists of 14 residues. V dropped 4 bases and J dropped 0 bases, with 10 bases sitting between them. The CDR3 reads CASSARGSSYEQYF. The CDR3 DNA reads TGTGCCAGCAGTGCTCGGGGCAGCTCCTACGAGCAGTACTTC.

The rearrangement links TRBV28 to TRBJ1-4; D possibly corresponds to TRBD1 (6 bases). The CDR3 runs 13 residues. V was cut by 6 bases and J by 12 bases, with 17 bases left in between. Germline CDR1 is MDHEN and CDR2 is SYDVKM. CDR3 region: CASRPAATGELFF. As DNA, the CDR3 is TGTGCCAGCAGACCGGCAGCGACAGGCGAACTGTTTTTT.

The J gene is TRBJ2-3, the V gene TRBV7-6; the D gene is possibly TRBD2 (6 bases). The length of the CDR3 is 12 residues. Germline assignment: CDR1 SGHVS and CDR2 FNYEAQ. With 5 bases removed from V and 6 bases from J, the gap between germline ends came to 9 bases. CDR3 sequence reads: CASSTAGDTQYF. DNA for the CDR3: TGTGCCAGCAGCACCGCGGGGGATACGCAGTATTTT.

This clonotype was seen more than once but under ten times. The chain carries TRBV5-5 and TRBJ2-3; 8 bases are shared with TRBD2. V was pared by 0 bases and J by 5 bases, with 8 bases of the junction left unmatched. The CDR3 sequence is 16 residues long. Germline V gives CDR1 SGHKS, CDR2 YYEKEE (reference sequence). The CDR3 DNA is TGTGCCAGCAGCTTGGTCCTGAGCGGGGGAGTAGATACGCAGTATTTT. Its translation is CASSLVLSGGVDTQYF.

V and J are TRBV6-2 or TRBV6-3 and TRBJ2-7; weak D call: TRBD1 (5 bases). CDR1 is MNHEY, CDR2 SVGEGT, per germline. This CDR3 is 11 amino acids long. CDR3 loop: CASSVGRGLSV. The CDR3, as DNA: TGTGCCAGCAGCGTCGGAAGGGGCCTTTCTGTC.

There are a few counts of this clonotype. The rearrangement uses TRBV6-1 and TRBJ1-1, with unresolved D. CDR3 size: 13 residues. CDR1 and CDR2 (germline): MNHNS, SASEGT. The germline V and J ends were trimmed by 8 bases and 2 bases, with 12 bases remaining between them. CDR3 amino acids: CASGWDRNTEAFF. Written as DNA, the CDR3 is TGTGCCAGCGGCTGGGATCGTAACACTGAAGCTTTCTTT.

This clonotype has a single count. The missing conserved phenylalanine or tryptophan at the end of this CDR3 makes a read error likely. The gene calls are TRBV7-2 and TRBJ2-3; perhaps TRBD2 as D (5 bases). CDR3 length: 14 amino acids. With 3 bases removed from V and 4 bases from J, the gap between germline ends came to 11 bases. Germline CDR1 reads SGHTA; CDR2 reads FQGNSA. The CDR3 reads CASSLGGRADTQYS. CDR3 sequence (DNA): TGTGCCAGCAGCTTGGGCGGGCGGGCAGATACGCAGTATTCT.

V usage is TRBV20-1 and J usage is TRBJ1-4; D not resolved. Germline lookup yields CDR1 DFQATT and CDR2 SNEGSKA (reference sequence). There are 12 residues in the CDR3. The V end was cut by 8 bases, the J end by 11 bases, with 18 bases between. The DNA for the CDR3 is TGCAGTACGTTAGGCCCATTGGGGAAACTGTTTTTT. The encoded protein is CSTLGPLGKLFF.

This clonotype was counted ten times or more. V is TRBV6-2 or TRBV6-3 and J is TRBJ2-3; 7 positions agree with TRBD2. The CDR3 extends over 15 amino acids. V was clipped by 7 bases and J by 2 bases; unmatched bases: 9. Germline CDR1 reads MNHEY; CDR2 reads SVGEGT. CDR3 residues: CASTHGLADTDTQYF. CDR3 nucleotide sequence: TGTGCCAGCACTCACGGGCTAGCGGACACAGATACGCAGTATTTT.

V gene TRBV25-1 combines with J gene TRBJ1-5; D is ambiguous. The CDR3 has 14 residues. The V gene lost 2 bases and the J gene lost 8 bases, with 13 bases spanning the gap. Germline V gives CDR1 MGHDK, CDR2 SYGVNS. The DNA of the CDR3 is TGTGCCAGCAGTGAAAGTGCAGTTTTCAAGCCCCAGCATTTT. Protein product: CASSESAVFKPQHF.

This chain uses TRBV19 with TRBJ2-5, with 11 bases lining up with TRBD2. Per germline, CDR1 LNHDA and CDR2 SQIVND (reference sequence). The V and J ends lost 0 bases and 2 bases, in that order; junction bases with no gene match: 2. This CDR3 is built from 16 residues. This chain's CDR3 is CASSIEASGGQETQYF. CDR3 coding DNA: TGTGCCAGTAGTATAGAGGCTAGCGGGGGGCAAGAGACCCAGTACTTC.

This clonotype was counted only a few times. This rearrangement joins TRBV4-1 to TRBJ2-5; either TRBD1 or TRBD2 may fit D (5 bases each). V was cut by 4 bases and J by 3 bases, with 21 bases left in between. CDR1 is MGHRA and CDR2 is YSYEKL in the germline V gene. The CDR3 covers 17 residues. The CDR3 protein is CASSLNPPVGTEETQYF. In nucleotides, the CDR3 is TGCGCCAGCAGCCTAAATCCCCCGGTTGGGACGGAAGAGACCCAGTACTTC.

This clonotype was counted between two and nine times. V is TRBV10-3 and J is TRBJ2-1, with 11 bases fitting TRBD2. CDR3 length: 16 residues. Germline V gene lookup returns CDR1 ENHRY and CDR2 SYGVKD. V lost 0 bases to trimming and J lost 9 bases; unmatched junction nucleotides: 7. In DNA, the CDR3 is TGTGCCATCAGTGAGTCACCATCTAGCGGGGGGCTTGAGCAGTTCTTC. Protein sequence: CAISESPSSGGLEQFF.

This clonotype has just a few counts. The chain uses TRBV10-3 and TRBJ2-1, with D tentatively TRBD2 (5 bases). V was shortened by 10 bases and J by 9 bases, with 19 bases between the two germline ends. The germline CDR1 and CDR2 sequences are ENHRY and SYGVKD. This CDR3 contains 13 residues. The CDR3 loop reads CATGPWERGEQFF. CDR3 DNA: TGTGCCACCGGGCCATGGGAACGGGGTGAGCAGTTCTTC.

This chain joins TRBV4-1 and TRBJ2-6, with 11 positions matching TRBD1. The CDR3 length is 18 residues. The ends lost 0 bases at V and 3 bases at J; junction bases unmatched: 4. Germline lookup yields CDR1 MGHRA and CDR2 YSYEKL. CDR3 nucleotide sequence: TGCGCCAGCAGCCAAGATGGACAGGGGGCGCTTGGGGCCAACGTCCTGACTTTC. Translated: CASSQDGQGALGANVLTF.

The chain has TRBV20-1 and TRBJ2-5; D unclear. Per the germline V gene, CDR1 is DFQATT and CDR2 is SNEGSKA (reference sequence). There are 14 residues in the CDR3. V lost 4 bases and J 1 base, leaving 13 bases between the germline ends. This CDR3 is CSATLSRFQETQYF. CDR3 coding DNA: TGCAGTGCTACCCTGTCCAGGTTCCAAGAGACCCAGTACTTC.

The V and J genes are TRBV19 and TRBJ2-1; TRBD1 matches 7 bases. The V gene end was trimmed by 4 bases and the J gene end by 7 bases; junction bases not matched to a gene: 10. Germline-derived CDR1 and CDR2 are LNHDA and SQIVND (reference sequence). The CDR3 contains 15 residues. CDR3 in amino acids: CASSTTGTDFNEQFF. The CDR3 DNA is TGTGCCAGTAGTACGACCGGGACAGACTTTAATGAGCAGTTCTTC.

This chain uses TRBV20-1 with TRBJ2-6; the D is unclear. CDR3 size: 14 residues. Trimming pared 4 bases from V and 4 bases from J, leaving 11 bases between. Germline V gene data show CDR1 as DFQATT and CDR2 as SNEGSKA (reference sequence). The CDR3 DNA sequence: TGCAGTGCTAACACGGTAACCGGGGCCAACGTCCTGACTTTC. Its translation is CSANTVTGANVLTF.

V usage is TRBV3-1 and J usage is TRBJ2-4; 7 bases fit TRBD1. After removal of 6 bases from V and 7 bases from J, the junction contained 6 bases not matched to a gene. Germline V gene sequence: CDR1 LGHDT, CDR2 YNNKEL (reference sequence). The CDR3 extends over 13 amino acids. The DNA of the CDR3 is TGTGCCAGCAGTCACAGGGGTGAGAACATTCAGTACTTC. Translating gives CASSHRGENIQYF.

This clonotype has a single count. The chain carries TRBV4-1 and TRBJ1-2; TRBD1 matches at 8 bases. The CDR3 runs to 15 residues. The J segment lost 8 bases and the V segment lost 3 bases, leaving 11 bases of the junction unmatched. Germline CDR1 is MGHRA and CDR2 is YSYEKL. DNA of the CDR3: TGCGCCAGCAGCCACCAGGGCGACAGGGGCTACGGCTACACCTTC. Residues: CASSHQGDRGYGYTF.

To note about this clonotype: A much larger clone differs from this one at a single base, so this may be a read error. This chain joins TRBV4-1 and TRBJ2-4, with TRBD2 as a possible D gene (5 bases). The CDR3 runs to 15 residues. Trimming took 5 bases from V and 8 from J, leaving 19 bases between them. CDR1 and CDR2 (germline): MGHRA, YSYEKL. CDR3 sequence (DNA): TGCGCCAGCAGCGCGGGTCCAGAGGGCGCGGACATTCAGTACTTC. This gives the protein CASSAGPEGADIQYF.